This TCR beta chain appears in the sequencing data of a study of human T cells and chemical hapten exposure. Across the whole study: Patients' scalps got diphenylcyclopropenone weekly throughout the roughly 23-week study. Chiefly female patients presented with alopecia areata, totalis or universalis.

Time point noted: pre-sensitization, week 0. Treatment reported: therapeutic diphenylcyclopropenone sensitization with weekly scalp DPC. Alopecia patients between 18 and 70 years old and suitable for DPC were used as donors. Total RNA extraction was carried out from unfractionated whole blood. The CDR3 has 15 amino acids. Germline values: CDR1 MDHEN, CDR2 SYDVKM. V lost 10 bases and J lost 5; bases outside the gene matches: 16. This clonotype occurred a few times. MiXCR, applied by TCRdb to the RACE reads, yields one record per CDR3 protein. This table has about 260,000 distinct CDR3 sequences, approximately 8.4% appearing once.

The source was whole blood, collected in connection with sensitization to the hapten diphenylcyclopropenone (DPC). V is TRBV28 and J is TRBJ1-1, with TRBD1 matching over 7 bases. This sequence originates from a woman in her 40s with alopecia areata. Some clones in this sample may be carry-over from other donors' samples. CDR3 amino acids: CAIQAGQTRRTEAFF. The CDR3 DNA reads TGTGCCATCCAAGCGGGACAGACCAGACGTACTGAAGCTTTCTTT.